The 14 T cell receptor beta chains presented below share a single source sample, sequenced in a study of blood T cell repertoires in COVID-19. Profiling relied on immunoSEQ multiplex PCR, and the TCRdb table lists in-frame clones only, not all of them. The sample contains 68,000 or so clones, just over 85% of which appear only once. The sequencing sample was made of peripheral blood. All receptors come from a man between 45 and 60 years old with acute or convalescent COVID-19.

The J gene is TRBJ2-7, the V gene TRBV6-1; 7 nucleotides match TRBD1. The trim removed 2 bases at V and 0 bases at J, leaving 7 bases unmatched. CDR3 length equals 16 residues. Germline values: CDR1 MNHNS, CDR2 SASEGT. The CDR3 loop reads CASSEPRQGGSYEQYF. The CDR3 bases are TGTGCCAGCAGTGAACCTCGACAGGGTGGCTCCTACGAGCAGTACTTC.

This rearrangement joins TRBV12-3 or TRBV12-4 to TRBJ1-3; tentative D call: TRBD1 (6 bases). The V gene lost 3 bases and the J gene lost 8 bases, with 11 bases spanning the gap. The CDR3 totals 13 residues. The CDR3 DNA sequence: TGTGCCAGCAGTTTCCCGGACAGTTACACCATATATTTT. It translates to CASSFPDSYTIYF.

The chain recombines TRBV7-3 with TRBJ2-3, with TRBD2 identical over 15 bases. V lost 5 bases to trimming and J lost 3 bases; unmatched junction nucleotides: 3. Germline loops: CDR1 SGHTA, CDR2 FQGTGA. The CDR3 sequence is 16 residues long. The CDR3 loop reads CASSPGTSGRTDTQYF. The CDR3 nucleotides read TGTGCCAGCAGCCCGGGGACTAGCGGGAGGACAGATACGCAGTATTTT.

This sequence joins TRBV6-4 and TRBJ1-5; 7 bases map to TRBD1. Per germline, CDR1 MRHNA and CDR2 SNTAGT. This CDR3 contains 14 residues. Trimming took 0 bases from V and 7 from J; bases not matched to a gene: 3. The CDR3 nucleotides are TGTGCCAGCAGTGACTCTGGAGGGGGCCAGCCCCAGCATTTT. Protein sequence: CASSDSGGGQPQHF.

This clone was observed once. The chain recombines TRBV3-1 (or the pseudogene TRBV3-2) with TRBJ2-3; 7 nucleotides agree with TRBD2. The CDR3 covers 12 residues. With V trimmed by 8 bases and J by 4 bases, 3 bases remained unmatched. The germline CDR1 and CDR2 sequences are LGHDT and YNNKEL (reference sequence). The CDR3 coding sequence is TGTGCCAGCGGGGGGGAGGCAGATACGCAGTATTTT. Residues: CASGGEADTQYF.

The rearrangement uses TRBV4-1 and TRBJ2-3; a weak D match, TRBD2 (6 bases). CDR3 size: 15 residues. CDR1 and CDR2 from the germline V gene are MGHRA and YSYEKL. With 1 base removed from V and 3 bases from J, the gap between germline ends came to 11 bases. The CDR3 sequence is CASSQGGTFTDTQYF. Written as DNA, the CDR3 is TGCGCCAGCAGCCAAGGAGGGACTTTTACAGATACGCAGTATTTT.

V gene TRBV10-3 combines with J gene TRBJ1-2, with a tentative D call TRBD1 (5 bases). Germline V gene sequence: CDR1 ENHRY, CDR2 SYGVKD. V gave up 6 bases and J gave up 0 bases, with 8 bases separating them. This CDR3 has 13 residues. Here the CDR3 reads CAIRDSTNYGYTF. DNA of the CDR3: TGTGCCATCAGAGACAGTACTAACTATGGCTACACCTTC.

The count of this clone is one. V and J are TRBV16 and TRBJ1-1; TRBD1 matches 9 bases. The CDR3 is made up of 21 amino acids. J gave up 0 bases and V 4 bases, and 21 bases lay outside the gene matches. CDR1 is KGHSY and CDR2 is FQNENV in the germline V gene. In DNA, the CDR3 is TGTGCCAGCAGCCCATTGGGACAGGGCGCGCTAAGGGGCTTTATGAACACTGAAGCTTTCTTT. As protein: CASSPLGQGALRGFMNTEAFF.

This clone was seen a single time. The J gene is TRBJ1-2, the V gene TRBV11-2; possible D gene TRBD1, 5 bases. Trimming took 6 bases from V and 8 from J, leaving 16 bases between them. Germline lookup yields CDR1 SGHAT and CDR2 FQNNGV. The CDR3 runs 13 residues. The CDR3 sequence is CASSQGGGRGYTF. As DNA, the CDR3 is TGTGCCAGCAGTCAGGGAGGCGGCAGAGGCTACACCTTC.

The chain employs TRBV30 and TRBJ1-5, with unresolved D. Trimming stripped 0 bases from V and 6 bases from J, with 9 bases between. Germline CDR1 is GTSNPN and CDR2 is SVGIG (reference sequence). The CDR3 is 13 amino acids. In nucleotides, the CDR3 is TGTGCCTGGAGTGTAACCCTTAGTCAGCCCCAGCATTTT. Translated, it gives CAWSVTLSQPQHF.

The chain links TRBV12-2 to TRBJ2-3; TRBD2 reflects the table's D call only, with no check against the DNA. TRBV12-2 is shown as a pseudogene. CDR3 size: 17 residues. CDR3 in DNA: TGTGCAAGTCGCTTAGGGATTATCGGCGGGGGGGTGGATACGCAGTATTTT. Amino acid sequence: CASRLGIIGGGVDTQYF.

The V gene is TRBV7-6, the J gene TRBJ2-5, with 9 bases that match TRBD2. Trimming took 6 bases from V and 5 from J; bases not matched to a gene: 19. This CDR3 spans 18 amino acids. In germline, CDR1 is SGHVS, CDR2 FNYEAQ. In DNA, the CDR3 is TGTGCCAGCAGTGCACGAGAGGGTGGGACTAGCTTTTTGGAGACCCAGTACTTC. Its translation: CASSAREGGTSFLETQYF.

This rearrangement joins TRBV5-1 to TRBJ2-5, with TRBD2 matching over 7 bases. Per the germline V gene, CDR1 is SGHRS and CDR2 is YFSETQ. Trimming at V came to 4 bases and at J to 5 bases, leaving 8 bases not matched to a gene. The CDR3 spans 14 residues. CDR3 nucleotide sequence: TGCGCCAGCAGCCAGACGCTGGGGGGGGAGACCCAGTACTTC. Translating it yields CASSQTLGGETQYF.

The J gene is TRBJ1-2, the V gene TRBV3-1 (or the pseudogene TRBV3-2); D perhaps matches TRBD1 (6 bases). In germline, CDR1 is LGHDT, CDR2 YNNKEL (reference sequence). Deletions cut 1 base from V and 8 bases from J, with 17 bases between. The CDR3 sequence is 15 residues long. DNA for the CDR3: TGTGCCAGCAGCCAAGGGGACACCGCGAGGGGCGGCTACACCTTC. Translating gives CASSQGDTARGGYTF.